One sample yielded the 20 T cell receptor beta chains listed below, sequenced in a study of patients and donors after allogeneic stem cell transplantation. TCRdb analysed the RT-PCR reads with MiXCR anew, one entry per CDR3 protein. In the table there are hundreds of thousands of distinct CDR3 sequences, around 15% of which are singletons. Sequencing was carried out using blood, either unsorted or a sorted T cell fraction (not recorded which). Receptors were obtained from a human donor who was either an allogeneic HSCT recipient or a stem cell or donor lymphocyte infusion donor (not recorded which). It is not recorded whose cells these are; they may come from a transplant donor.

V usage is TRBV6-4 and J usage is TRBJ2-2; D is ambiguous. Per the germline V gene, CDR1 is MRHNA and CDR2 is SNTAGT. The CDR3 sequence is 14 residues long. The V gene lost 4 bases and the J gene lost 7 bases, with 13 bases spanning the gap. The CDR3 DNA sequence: TGTGCCAGCAGTGTAGGGCTGGCGGACGGGGAGCTGTTTTTT. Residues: CASSVGLADGELFF.

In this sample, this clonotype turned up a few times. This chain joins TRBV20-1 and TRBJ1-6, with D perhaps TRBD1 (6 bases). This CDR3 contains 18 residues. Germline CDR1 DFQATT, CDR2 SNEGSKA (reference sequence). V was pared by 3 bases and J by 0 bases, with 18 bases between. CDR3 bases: TGCAGTGCTAGCCAGGGGCAGGGCGCCTTCTCCTATAATTCACCCCTCCACTTT. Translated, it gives CSASQGQGAFSYNSPLHF.

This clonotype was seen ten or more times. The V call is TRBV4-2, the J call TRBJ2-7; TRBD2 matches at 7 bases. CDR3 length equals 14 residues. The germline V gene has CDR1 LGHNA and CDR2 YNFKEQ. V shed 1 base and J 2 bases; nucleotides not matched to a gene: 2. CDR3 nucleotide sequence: TGTGCCAGCAGCCAAGGAAGCGGGGCCTACGAGCAGTACTTC. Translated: CASSQGSGAYEQYF.

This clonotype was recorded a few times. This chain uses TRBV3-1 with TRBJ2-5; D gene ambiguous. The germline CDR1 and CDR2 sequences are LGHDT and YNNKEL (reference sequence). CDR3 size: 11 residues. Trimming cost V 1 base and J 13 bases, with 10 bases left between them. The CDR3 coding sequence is TGTGCCAGCAGCCAAGGACCTCGGTTGTACTTC. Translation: CASSQGPRLYF.

The CDR3 nucleotides read TGTGCCAGCAGTTCCTATTCGAACACCGGGGAGCTGTTTTTT. This translates into CASSSYSNTGELFF. J is TRBJ2-2 and V is TRBV12-3 or TRBV12-4, with D hard to call. V gave up 4 bases and J gave up 0 bases, with 6 bases separating them. This CDR3 has 14 amino acids.

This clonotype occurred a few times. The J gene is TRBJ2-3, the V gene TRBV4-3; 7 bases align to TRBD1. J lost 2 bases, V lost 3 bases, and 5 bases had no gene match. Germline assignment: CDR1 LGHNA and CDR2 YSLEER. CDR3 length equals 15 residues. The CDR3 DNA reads TGCGCCAGCAGCCAGGGACAGAAACTCACAGATACGCAGTATTTT. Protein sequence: CASSQGQKLTDTQYF.

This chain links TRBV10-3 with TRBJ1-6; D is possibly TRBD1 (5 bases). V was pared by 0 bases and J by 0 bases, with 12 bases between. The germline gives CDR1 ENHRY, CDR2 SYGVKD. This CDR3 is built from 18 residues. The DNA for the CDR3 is TGTGCCATCAGTGAGTCTGGGGACCGAAGCTCCTATAATTCACCCCTCCACTTT. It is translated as CAISESGDRSSYNSPLHF.

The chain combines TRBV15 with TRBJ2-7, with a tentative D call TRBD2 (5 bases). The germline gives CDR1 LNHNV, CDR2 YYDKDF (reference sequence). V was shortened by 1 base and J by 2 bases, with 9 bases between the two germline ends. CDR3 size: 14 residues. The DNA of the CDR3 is TGTGCCACCAGCAGAGTAGGGCGGGCCTACGAGCAGTACTTC. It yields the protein CATSRVGRAYEQYF.

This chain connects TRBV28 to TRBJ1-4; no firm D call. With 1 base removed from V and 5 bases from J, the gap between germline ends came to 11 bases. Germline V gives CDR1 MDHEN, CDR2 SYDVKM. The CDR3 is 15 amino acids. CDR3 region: CASSLSGRLNEKLFF. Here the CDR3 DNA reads TGTGCCAGCAGTTTATCGGGCAGGTTAAATGAAAAACTGTTTTTT.

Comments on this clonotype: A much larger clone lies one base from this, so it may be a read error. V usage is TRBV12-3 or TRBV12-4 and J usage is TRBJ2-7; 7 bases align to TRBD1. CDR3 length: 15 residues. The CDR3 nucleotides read TGTGCCAGCAGTCTAAGGGGGCGTAGCTCCTACGAGAAGTACTTC. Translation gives CASSLRGRSSYEKYF.

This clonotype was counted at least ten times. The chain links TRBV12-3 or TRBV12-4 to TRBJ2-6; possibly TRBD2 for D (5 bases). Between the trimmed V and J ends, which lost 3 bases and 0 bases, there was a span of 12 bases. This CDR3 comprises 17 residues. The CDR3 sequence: CASSFGGVLSGANVLTF. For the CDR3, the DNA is TGTGCCAGCAGTTTTGGAGGCGTCCTCTCTGGGGCCAACGTCCTGACTTTC.

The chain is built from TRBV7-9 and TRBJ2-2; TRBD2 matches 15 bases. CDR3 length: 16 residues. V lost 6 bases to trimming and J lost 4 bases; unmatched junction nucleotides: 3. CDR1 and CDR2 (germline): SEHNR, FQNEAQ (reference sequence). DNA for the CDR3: TGTGCCAGCAGGGGACTAGCGGGAGGATTCACCGGGGAGCTGTTTTTT. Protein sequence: CASRGLAGGFTGELFF.

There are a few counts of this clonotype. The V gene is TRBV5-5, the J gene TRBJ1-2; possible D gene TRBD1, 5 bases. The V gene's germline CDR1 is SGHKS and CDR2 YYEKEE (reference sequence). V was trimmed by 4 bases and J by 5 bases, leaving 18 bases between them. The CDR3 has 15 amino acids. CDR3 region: CASSLWAGLRYGYTF. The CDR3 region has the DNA TGTGCCAGCAGCCTTTGGGCGGGACTTCGATATGGCTACACCTTC.

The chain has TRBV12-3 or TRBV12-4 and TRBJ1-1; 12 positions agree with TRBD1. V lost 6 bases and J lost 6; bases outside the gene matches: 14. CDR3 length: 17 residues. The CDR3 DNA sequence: TGTGCCAGCAGCACCGGGACAGGGGGCCGGCGGCCCCCTGAAGCTTTCTTT. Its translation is CASSTGTGGRRPPEAFF.

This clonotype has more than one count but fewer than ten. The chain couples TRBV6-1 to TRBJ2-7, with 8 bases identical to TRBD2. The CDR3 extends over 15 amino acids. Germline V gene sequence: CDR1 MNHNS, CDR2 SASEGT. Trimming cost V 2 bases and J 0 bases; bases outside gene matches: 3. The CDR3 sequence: CASSEISGSSYEQYF. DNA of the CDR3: TGTGCCAGCAGTGAAATCAGCGGGAGCTCCTACGAGCAGTACTTC.

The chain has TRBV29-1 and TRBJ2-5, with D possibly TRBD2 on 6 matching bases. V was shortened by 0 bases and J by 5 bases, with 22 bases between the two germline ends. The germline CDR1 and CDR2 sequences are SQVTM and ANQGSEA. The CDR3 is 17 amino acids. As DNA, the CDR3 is TGCAGCGTTGAAGATACTAACCGGGACTTCTTAAGGGAGACCCAGTACTTC. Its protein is CSVEDTNRDFLRETQYF.

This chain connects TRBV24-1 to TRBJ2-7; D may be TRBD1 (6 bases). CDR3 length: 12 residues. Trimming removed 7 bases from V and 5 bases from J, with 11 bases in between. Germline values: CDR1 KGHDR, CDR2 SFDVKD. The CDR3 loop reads CATSRGFDEQYF. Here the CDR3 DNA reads TGTGCCACCAGCAGGGGATTCGACGAGCAGTACTTC.

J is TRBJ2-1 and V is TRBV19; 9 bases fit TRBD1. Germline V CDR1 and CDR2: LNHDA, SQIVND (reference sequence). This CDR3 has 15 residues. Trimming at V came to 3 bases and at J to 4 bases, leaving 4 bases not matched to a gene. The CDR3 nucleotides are TGTGCCAGTAGTATCGGGACAGGGCTTTACAATGAGCAGTTCTTC. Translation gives CASSIGTGLYNEQFF.

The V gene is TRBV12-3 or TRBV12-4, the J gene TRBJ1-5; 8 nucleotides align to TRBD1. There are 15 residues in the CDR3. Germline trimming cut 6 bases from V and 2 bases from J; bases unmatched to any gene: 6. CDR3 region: CASSLPTGGNQPQHF. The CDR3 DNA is TGTGCCAGCAGCCTTCCGACAGGGGGCAATCAGCCCCAGCATTTT.

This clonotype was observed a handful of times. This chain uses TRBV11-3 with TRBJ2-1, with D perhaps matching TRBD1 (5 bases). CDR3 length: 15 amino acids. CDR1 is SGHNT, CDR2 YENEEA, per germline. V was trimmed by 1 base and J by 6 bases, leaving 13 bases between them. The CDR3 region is CASSLARGNLNEQFF. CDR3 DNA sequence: TGTGCCAGCAGCTTAGCAAGGGGAAACCTCAATGAGCAGTTCTTC.